This T cell receptor (beta chain) was documented in a study of blood T cell repertoires in COVID-19. Study context: Donors in the United States, Italy and Spain gave samples during acute or convalescent COVID-19. PBMCs, B-cell-depleted T cells, or T cells were the source of the cDNA or gDNA that made up the material.

The CDR3 runs to 19 residues. V shed 3 bases, J shed 8 bases, and the junction held 20 bases outside the gene matches. Germline CDR1 and CDR2: KGHDR and SFDVKD. Using immunoSEQ multiplex PCR, the repertoire was profiled, and TCRdb retains in-frame clones only, with some absent. The data show about 210,000 clones, around 85% seen once. Seattle's enrolled individuals joined amid active infection and were then monitored longitudinally. The V and J genes are TRBV24-1 and TRBJ1-4; TRBD1 matches 7 bases. The clonotype comes from a man aged 55 to 69 with COVID-19, enrolled during active disease. The sample taken for sequencing was peripheral blood. As DNA, the CDR3 is TGTGCCACCAGTGATCCACGGGACAGCCGGGGCCCTACACTAGAAAAACTGTTTTTT. Translation gives CATSDPRDSRGPTLEKLFF.